Listed below are T cell receptor beta chains from one sample, sequenced in a study of cytomegalovirus exposure and HLA in healthy donors. Profiling relied on immunoSEQ multiplex PCR, and the TCRdb table lists in-frame clones only, not all of them. The sample records some 90,000 clones, just under 70% being singletons. Sequenced: PBMCs. The receptors here all came from a man aged 50 or older in good health and CMV-seronegative. CDR3s include the opening cysteine and the closing phenylalanine or tryptophan. D genes are given only for firm matches. Part of the rows lack a size; the others show once, few, many or a class for expanded clones.

clone size: .; D gene: TRBD1; J gene: TRBJ1-6; V gene: TRBV5-1; CDR3 protein: CASRGTGDSPLHF; CDR3 DNA: TGCGCCAGCAGAGGGACAGGGGATTCACCCCTCCACTTT
clone size: .; D gene: TRBD1; J gene: TRBJ1-4; V gene: TRBV11-3; CDR3 protein: CASSFDTGENGEKLFF; CDR3 DNA: TGTGCCAGCAGCTTTGATACAGGGGAGAACGGTGAAAAACTGTTTTTT
clone size: .; D gene: .; J gene: TRBJ2-2; V gene: TRBV9; CDR3 protein: CASSVGPNTGELFF; CDR3 DNA: TGTGCCAGCAGCGTAGGGCCGAACACCGGGGAGCTGTTTTTT
clone size: .; D gene: .; J gene: TRBJ1-4; V gene: TRBV30; CDR3 protein: CAWSVEQAATNEKLFF; CDR3 DNA: TGTGCCTGGAGTGTGGAACAGGCTGCAACTAATGAAAAACTGTTTTTT
clone size: .; D gene: .; J gene: TRBJ1-5; V gene: TRBV6-4; CDR3 protein: CASSAAANSNQPQHF; CDR3 DNA: TGTGCCAGCAGCGCCGCTGCGAATAGCAATCAGCCCCAGCATTTT
clone size: .; D gene: .; J gene: TRBJ1-2; V gene: TRBV15; CDR3 protein: CATAAGYWGYTF; CDR3 DNA: TGTGCCACCGCTGCGGGTTATTGGGGCTACACCTTC
clone size: .; D gene: TRBD1; J gene: TRBJ1-5; V gene: TRBV2; CDR3 protein: CASSYRGSNQPQHF; CDR3 DNA: TGTGCCAGCAGTTACAGGGGTAGCAATCAGCCCCAGCATTTT
clone size: .; D gene: .; J gene: TRBJ2-5; V gene: TRBV7-2; CDR3 protein: CASRSPGETQYF; CDR3 DNA: TGTGCCAGCAGGTCCCCAGGGGAGACCCAGTACTTC
clone size: once; D gene: .; J gene: TRBJ1-1; V gene: TRBV29-1; CDR3 protein: CSSEYRRDTEAFF; CDR3 DNA: TGCAGCTCTGAGTATCGGCGGGACACTGAAGCTTTCTTT
clone size: few; D gene: .; J gene: TRBJ2-7; V gene: TRBV29-1; CDR3 protein: CSVKTREYEQYF; CDR3 DNA: TGCAGCGTAAAAACTAGGGAGTACGAGCAGTACTTC
clone size: .; D gene: .; J gene: TRBJ1-3; V gene: TRBV18; CDR3 protein: CASSPSDSNTIYF; CDR3 DNA: TGTGCCAGCTCACCCTCGGACAGCAACACCATATATTTT
clone size: .; D gene: .; J gene: TRBJ1-1; V gene: TRBV19; CDR3 protein: CASRRADTEAFF; CDR3 DNA: TGTGCCAGTAGGAGGGCGGACACTGAAGCTTTCTTT
clone size: few; D gene: .; J gene: TRBJ1-2; V gene: TRBV19; CDR3 protein: CASSPTAYGYTF; CDR3 DNA: TGTGCCAGTAGTCCGACAGCCTATGGCTACACCTTC
clone size: .; D gene: .; J gene: TRBJ1-1; V gene: TRBV6-6; CDR3 protein: CASSLLTEAFF; CDR3 DNA: TGTGCCAGCAGTTTACTCACTGAAGCTTTCTTT
clone size: .; D gene: TRBD1; J gene: TRBJ1-1; V gene: TRBV9; CDR3 protein: CASSVTGTGVGNTEAFF; CDR3 DNA: TGTGCCAGCAGCGTGACCGGGACAGGCGTCGGGAACACTGAAGCTTTCTTT
clone size: few; D gene: .; J gene: TRBJ2-7; V gene: TRBV28; CDR3 protein: CASLMGQNYEQYF; CDR3 DNA: TGTGCCAGCTTAATGGGACAAAACTACGAGCAGTACTTC
clone size: once; D gene: .; J gene: TRBJ2-5; V gene: TRBV7-6; CDR3 protein: CASSLGPTGTQYF; CDR3 DNA: TGTGCCAGCAGCTTGGGCCCAACAGGGACCCAGTACTTC
clone size: .; D gene: TRBD2; J gene: TRBJ2-3; V gene: TRBV4-3; CDR3 protein: CASSDLYGGGRAGDTQYF; CDR3 DNA: TGCGCCAGCAGCGATCTCTATGGCGGCGGGAGGGCCGGAGATACGCAGTATTTT
clone size: .; D gene: TRBD1; J gene: TRBJ1-5; V gene: TRBV15; CDR3 protein: CATSSMTGGHQPQHF; CDR3 DNA: TGTGCCACCAGCAGCATGACAGGGGGACATCAGCCCCAGCATTTT
clone size: .; D gene: TRBD1; J gene: TRBJ1-4; V gene: TRBV6-5; CDR3 protein: CASSRDRNEKLFF; CDR3 DNA: TGTGCCAGCTCCCGGGACAGAAATGAAAAACTGTTTTTT
clone size: .; D gene: .; J gene: TRBJ2-5; V gene: TRBV10-2; CDR3 protein: CASSERPRGETQYF; CDR3 DNA: TGCGCCAGCAGCGAAAGACCCAGGGGAGAGACCCAGTACTTC
clone size: .; D gene: TRBD2; J gene: TRBJ2-1; V gene: TRBV14; CDR3 protein: CASSRHRTSGRGNEQFF; CDR3 DNA: TGTGCCAGCAGCCGACACCGAACTAGCGGGAGGGGCAATGAGCAGTTCTTC
clone size: .; D gene: TRBD1; J gene: TRBJ1-1; V gene: TRBV19; CDR3 protein: CASSSRGRITEAFF; CDR3 DNA: TGTGCCAGTAGCTCGAGGGGGCGCATCACTGAAGCTTTCTTT
clone size: .; D gene: .; J gene: TRBJ1-6; V gene: TRBV15; CDR3 protein: CATSTRGNLYNSPLHF; CDR3 DNA: TGTGCCACCAGCACTAGGGGGAACCTCTATAATTCACCCCTCCACTTT
clone size: .; D gene: TRBD1; J gene: TRBJ1-4; V gene: TRBV19; CDR3 protein: CASIGTGGEKLFF; CDR3 DNA: TGTGCCAGTATTGGGACAGGGGGCGAAAAACTGTTTTTT
clone size: .; D gene: .; J gene: TRBJ2-3; V gene: TRBV13; CDR3 protein: CASSMRRAGTDTQYF; CDR3 DNA: TGTGCCAGCAGCATGAGGAGGGCCGGCACAGATACGCAGTATTTT
clone size: .; D gene: TRBD2; J gene: TRBJ2-7; V gene: TRBV6-5; CDR3 protein: CASRDYSYEQYF; CDR3 DNA: TGTGCCAGTCGGGACTACTCCTACGAGCAGTACTTC
clone size: .; D gene: TRBD1; J gene: TRBJ2-5; V gene: TRBV5-6; CDR3 protein: CASSCTGTVWAWEETQYF; CDR3 DNA: TGTGCCAGCAGCTGCACCGGGACAGTCTGGGCCTGGGAAGAGACCCAGTACTTC
clone size: few; D gene: .; J gene: TRBJ1-3; V gene: TRBV6-5; CDR3 protein: CASSLQRLRGNTIYF; CDR3 DNA: TGTGCCAGCAGTCTGCAGCGTCTGAGGGGAAACACCATATATTTT
clone size: once; D gene: .; J gene: TRBJ1-1; V gene: TRBV9; CDR3 protein: CASSVETVMNTEAFF; CDR3 DNA: TGTGCCAGCAGCGTAGAAACAGTCATGAACACTGAAGCTTTCTTT
clone size: .; D gene: TRBD1; J gene: TRBJ2-3; V gene: TRBV2; CDR3 protein: CASSAGGADTQYF; CDR3 DNA: TGTGCCAGCAGCGCAGGGGGCGCAGATACGCAGTATTTT
clone size: .; D gene: TRBD1; J gene: TRBJ1-5; V gene: TRBV6-1; CDR3 protein: CASKQGTGAGQPQHF; CDR3 DNA: TGTGCCAGCAAGCAAGGGACAGGTGCGGGTCAGCCCCAGCATTTT
clone size: .; D gene: .; J gene: TRBJ1-1; V gene: TRBV18; CDR3 protein: CASSPKDSLLNTEAFF; CDR3 DNA: TGTGCCAGCTCACCAAAGGACAGCCTTTTGAACACTGAAGCTTTCTTT
clone size: .; D gene: TRBD1; J gene: TRBJ2-7; V gene: TRBV4-3; CDR3 protein: CASSQVLGTAIPYEQYF; CDR3 DNA: TGCGCCAGCAGCCAAGTCCTTGGGACAGCGATCCCCTACGAGCAGTACTTC
clone size: .; D gene: .; J gene: TRBJ2-1; V gene: TRBV7-3; CDR3 protein: CASSFGGARTYNEQFF; CDR3 DNA: TGTGCCAGCAGCTTTGGGGGGGCTCGGACCTACAATGAGCAGTTCTTC
clone size: .; D gene: TRBD1; J gene: TRBJ2-6; V gene: TRBV5-1; CDR3 protein: CASSVTGASGANVLTF; CDR3 DNA: TGCGCCAGCAGCGTGACAGGGGCTTCTGGGGCCAACGTCCTGACTTTC
clone size: .; D gene: TRBD1; J gene: TRBJ1-2; V gene: TRBV5-1; CDR3 protein: CASSTGQGLGGYTF; CDR3 DNA: TGCGCCAGCAGCACCGGACAGGGGTTAGGGGGCTACACCTTC
clone size: few; D gene: .; J gene: TRBJ2-2; V gene: TRBV6-5; CDR3 protein: CASTRTFGYGELFF; CDR3 DNA: TGTGCCAGCACCCGGACATTCGGGTACGGGGAGCTGTTTTTT
clone size: .; D gene: .; J gene: TRBJ1-1; V gene: TRBV15; CDR3 protein: CATSRGVRARQAFF; CDR3 DNA: TGTGCCACCAGCAGAGGTGTGAGGGCGAGGCAAGCTTTCTTT
clone size: .; D gene: TRBD2; J gene: TRBJ2-7; V gene: TRBV5-4; CDR3 protein: CASSPSGGIYEQYF; CDR3 DNA: TGTGCCAGCAGCCCTAGCGGGGGTATCTACGAGCAGTACTTC
clone size: .; D gene: TRBD1; J gene: TRBJ1-3; V gene: TRBV30; CDR3 protein: CAWNYRGISGNTIYF; CDR3 DNA: TGTGCCTGGAATTACAGGGGAATCTCTGGAAACACCATATATTTT
clone size: .; D gene: TRBD2; J gene: TRBJ2-3; V gene: TRBV29-1; CDR3 protein: CSVSSGGSFRTDTQYF; CDR3 DNA: TGCAGCGTTTCTAGCGGGGGGTCCTTCCGCACAGATACGCAGTATTTT
clone size: .; D gene: TRBD1; J gene: TRBJ1-2; V gene: TRBV4-2; CDR3 protein: CASSQDQGGKYGYTF; CDR3 DNA: TGTGCCAGCAGCCAAGATCAGGGGGGAAAGTATGGCTACACCTTC
clone size: .; D gene: .; J gene: TRBJ1-2; V gene: TRBV4-1; CDR3 protein: CASSQRGAGGSKYGYTF; CDR3 DNA: TGCGCCAGCAGCCAGAGGGGTGCGGGGGGCAGTAAGTATGGCTACACCTTC